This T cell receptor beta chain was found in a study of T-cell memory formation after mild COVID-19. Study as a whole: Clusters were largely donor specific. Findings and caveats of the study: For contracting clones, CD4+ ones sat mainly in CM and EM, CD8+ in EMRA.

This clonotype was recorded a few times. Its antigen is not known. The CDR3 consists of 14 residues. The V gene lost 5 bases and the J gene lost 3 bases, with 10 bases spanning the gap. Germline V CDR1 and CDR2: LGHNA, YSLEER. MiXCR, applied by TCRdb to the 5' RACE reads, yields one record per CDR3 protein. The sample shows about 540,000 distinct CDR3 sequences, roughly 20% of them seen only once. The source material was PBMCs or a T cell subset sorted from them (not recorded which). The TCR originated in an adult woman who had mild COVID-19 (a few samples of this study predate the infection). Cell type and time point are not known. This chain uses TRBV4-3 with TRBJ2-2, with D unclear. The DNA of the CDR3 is TGCGCCAGCAGCATAGGGTGGTACACCGGGGAGCTGTTTTTT. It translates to CASSIGWYTGELFF.